These 10 T cell receptor beta chains came from one sample sequenced in a study of blood T cell repertoires in COVID-19. Sequenced by immunoSEQ multiplex PCR; TCRdb stores in-frame clones only, minus some. This sample has about 170,000 clones; around nine tenths occur once, and the top ten carry 2.5% to 4%. What was sequenced was peripheral blood. The receptors derive from a man aged 70-80 years with acute or convalescent COVID-19.

This sequence joins TRBV10-2 and TRBJ1-2; 12 bases are a match to TRBD1. CDR1 and CDR2 (germline): WSHSY, SAAADI. This CDR3 spans 18 amino acids. V trimming: 3 bases; J trimming: 4 bases; junction bases outside the gene matches: 12. Written as DNA, the CDR3 is TGCGCCAGCAGTGATTGGGGAGGGACAGGGGGCGTTGGCTATGGCTACACCTTC. Its protein is CASSDWGGTGGVGYGYTF.

The chain is built from TRBV6-2 or TRBV6-3 and TRBJ1-5, with D uncertain. Between the trimmed V and J ends, which lost 3 bases and 0 bases, there was a span of 18 bases. The CDR3 is 18 amino acids. Germline CDR1 MNHEY, CDR2 SVGEGT. DNA for the CDR3: TGTGCCAGCAGTTATATAGGGAGGCGGCTTTATAGCAATCAGCCCCAGCATTTT. Protein: CASSYIGRRLYSNQPQHF.

This chain links TRBV29-1 with TRBJ2-1; TRBD2 agrees at 8 bases. Germline loops: CDR1 SQVTM, CDR2 ANQGSEA. The CDR3 totals 13 residues. DNA for the CDR3: TGCGGCCTTAAGGCTAGCGGGTACAATGAGCAGTTCTTC. The encoded protein is CGLKASGYNEQFF.

The chain recombines TRBV15 with TRBJ1-5, with TRBD1 identical over 9 bases. The CDR3 loop spans 15 amino acids. Germline-derived CDR1 and CDR2 are LNHNV and YYDKDF (reference sequence). The trim removed 5 bases at V and 4 bases at J, leaving 6 bases unmatched. CDR3 nucleotides: TGTGCCACCAGCGGAGGGACAGGGAGAAATCAGCCCCAGCATTTT. Translation: CATSGGTGRNQPQHF.

In nucleotides, the CDR3 is TGTGCCAGCAGCCGCCTCCGGACAGCGAACTACGAGCAGTACTTC. It codes for CASSRLRTANYEQYF. V is TRBV3-1 (or the pseudogene TRBV3-2) and J is TRBJ2-7; D possibly corresponds to TRBD1 (6 bases). CDR1 is LGHDT and CDR2 is YNNKEL in the germline V gene (reference sequence). V dropped 4 bases and J dropped 3 bases, with 16 bases sitting between them. The CDR3 contains 15 residues.

The chain joins TRBV5-5 to TRBJ1-4; tentative D call: TRBD1 (6 bases). The CDR3 spans 13 residues. Trimming stripped 5 bases from V and 3 bases from J, with 8 bases between. Germline values: CDR1 SGHKS, CDR2 YYEKEE (reference sequence). The CDR3: CASRQGSNEKLFF. CDR3 coding DNA: TGTGCCAGCAGACAGGGATCTAATGAAAAACTGTTTTTT.

The chain employs TRBV5-5 and TRBJ2-1; 7 nucleotides agree with TRBD2. Germline CDR1 SGHKS, CDR2 YYEKEE (reference sequence). V trimming: 6 bases; J trimming: 0 bases; junction bases outside the gene matches: 6. This CDR3 comprises 15 residues. As DNA, the CDR3 is TGTGCCAGCACCCTAGCGGTTAGCTCCTACAATGAGCAGTTCTTC. Encoded protein: CASTLAVSSYNEQFF.

The chain has TRBV5-3 and TRBJ2-5, with TRBD1 matching 8 bases. TRBV5-3 is labeled an ORF, and its function is uncertain. This CDR3 contains 14 residues. Trimming removed 6 bases from V and 4 bases from J; junction bases left unmatched: 8. CDR3 bases: TGTGCCAGAAAAACGGACAGGGATCGAGAGACCCAGTACTTC. Protein sequence: CARKTDRDRETQYF.

The J gene is TRBJ1-2, the V gene TRBV27, with a possible D match to TRBD1 (6 bases). From germline, CDR1 is MNHEY and CDR2 SMNVEV (reference sequence). Between the trimmed V and J ends, which lost 7 bases and 7 bases, there was a span of 19 bases. The CDR3 loop spans 14 amino acids. In DNA, the CDR3 is TGTGCCAGCACCAACACAGGGTCCTGGCGTGGCTACACCTTC. Residues: CASTNTGSWRGYTF.

The rearrangement links TRBV29-1 to TRBJ1-2; D remains unclear. V lost 3 bases and J 13 bases, leaving 9 bases between the germline ends. This CDR3 is built from 9 residues. CDR1 and CDR2 (germline): SQVTM, ANQGSEA. In DNA form, the CDR3 reads TGCAGCGTTGACAGGTTTAGCACCTTC. Residues: CSVDRFSTF.